These T cell receptor beta chains were read from a single sample in a study of blood T cell repertoires in COVID-19. Generated by immunoSEQ multiplex PCR, the TCRdb table keeps only in-frame clones and is missing some. The repertoire holds 100,000 or so clones, with approximately 83% as singletons. Sequencing input: peripheral blood. These receptors all stem from a man between 45 and 60 years old with acute or convalescent COVID-19. Each CDR3 is given with its conserved first and last residue. The D gene is left open where the match is weak. Some rows have no size entry. The others give once, few or many, or a class for an expanded clone.

>-|TRBJ2-5|TRBD2|TRBV19
CASSIFHGTSVGETQYF
TGTGCCAGTAGTATATTCCATGGGACTAGCGTTGGAGAGACCCAGTACTTC
>-|TRBJ1-6|TRBD1|TRBV9
CASTEGTEGSPLHF
TGTGCCAGTACCGAGGGGACAGAGGGCTCACCCCTCCACTTT
>few|TRBJ1-2|TRBD1|TRBV12-3/TRBV12-4
CASSFDRAYTF
TGTGCCAGCAGTTTCGACAGGGCCTACACCTTC
>-|TRBJ1-6|TRBD1|TRBV4-1
CASSQGDRGFNNSPLHF
TGCGCCAGCAGCCAAGGGGACAGGGGTTTTAATAATTCACCCCTCCACTTT
>few|TRBJ1-6|TRBD1|TRBV9
CASSRTGTAGNSPLHF
TGTGCCAGCAGCAGAACCGGGACAGCCGGTAATTCACCCCTCCACTTT
>-|TRBJ2-7|TRBD1|TRBV11-2
CASNPGQGVREQYF
TGTGCCAGCAATCCGGGACAGGGGGTTCGCGAGCAGTACTTC
>-|TRBJ1-2|TRBD1|TRBV29-1
CSVEDNKGGQIKRRGYTF
TGCAGCGTTGAAGATAATAAGGGGGGACAGATAAAGAGGAGGGGCTACACCTTC
>few|TRBJ1-1|-|TRBV27
CASSLEEPINTEAFF
TGTGCCAGCAGTTTAGAGGAGCCGATTAACACTGAAGCTTTCTTT
>-|TRBJ1-2|-|TRBV27
CASRNRDSNYGYTF
TGTGCCAGCAGAAACAGGGATTCAAACTATGGCTACACCTTC
>-|TRBJ2-1|TRBD2|TRBV3-1/TRBV3-2
CASSPLLAGGLNEQFF
TGTGCCAGCAGCCCCTTACTAGCGGGGGGCTTAAATGAGCAGTTCTTC
>-|TRBJ2-2|TRBD2|TRBV5-6
CASSPGPSGGAAGELFF
TGTGCCAGCAGCCCGGGCCCTAGCGGGGGGGCGGCCGGGGAGCTGTTTTTT
>-|TRBJ1-2|TRBD1|TRBV15
CATSPRGLGYGYTF
TGTGCCACCAGCCCGAGGGGGCTCGGCTATGGCTACACCTTC
>few|TRBJ2-5|TRBD2|TRBV15
CATSGLATSGKRGQYF
TGTGCCACCAGCGGCCTAGCGACTAGCGGGAAGAGAGGCCAGTACTTC
>-|TRBJ2-3|TRBD2|TRBV9
CASSVEASGADTQYF
TGTGCCAGCAGCGTAGAGGCTAGCGGTGCAGATACGCAGTATTTT
>-|TRBJ1-2|-|TRBV12-3/TRBV12-4
CASNLQGYGYTF
TGTGCCAGCAATCTCCAGGGCTATGGCTACACCTTC
>-|TRBJ2-7|-|TRBV10-2
CASTPGYEQYF
TGCGCCAGCACCCCAGGATACGAGCAGTACTTC
>-|TRBJ2-7|-|TRBV21-1
CASLRSGVYSYEQYF
TGTGCCAGCTTACGGTCGGGGGTCTACTCCTACGAGCAGTACTTC
>few|TRBJ2-7|-|TRBV5-1
CASSLTGEVYEQYF
TGCGCCAGCAGCTTGACGGGAGAAGTGTACGAGCAGTACTTC
>once|TRBJ2-5|TRBD2|TRBV18
CASSPDPKRGETQYF
TGTGCCAGCTCACCCGACCCGAAGCGGGGAGAGACCCAGTACTTC
>-|TRBJ1-5|TRBD1|TRBV24-1
CATSGTGDRNQPQHF
TGTGCCACCAGCGGGACAGGCGATCGAAATCAGCCCCAGCATTTT
>-|TRBJ1-2|-|TRBV28
CASRVEGYGYTF
TGTGCCAGCAGGGTGGAGGGCTATGGCTACACCTTC
>-|TRBJ1-3|-|TRBV30
CAWRQFSGNTIYF
TGTGCCTGGAGACAGTTTTCTGGAAACACCATATATTTT
>-|TRBJ1-5|-|TRBV7-9
CASSLQGSVQPQHF
TGTGCCAGCAGCCTACAGGGTTCGGTTCAGCCCCAGCATTTT
>-|TRBJ2-1|-|TRBV30
CAWSVFSYNEQFF
TGTGCCTGGAGTGTATTCAGTTACAATGAGCAGTTCTTC
>once|TRBJ1-1|-|TRBV6-5
CASSRGHLNTEAFF
TGTGCCAGCAGCCGGGGACATCTAAACACTGAAGCTTTCTTT
>-|TRBJ2-7|-|TRBV21-1
CASSKATSGRRFHEQYF
TGTGCCAGCAGCAAAGCCACTAGCGGGAGAAGATTCCACGAGCAGTACTTC
>-|TRBJ1-1|-|TRBV7-3
CASSLLSYTEAFF
TGTGCCAGCAGCTTATTATCCTACACTGAAGCTTTCTTT
>-|TRBJ2-3|-|TRBV2
CASREVGAYTDTQYF
TGTGCCAGCAGAGAAGTGGGGGCTTACACAGATACGCAGTATTTT
>-|TRBJ1-2|TRBD1|TRBV11-3
CASSLDSVPGQDGYTF
TGTGCCAGCAGCTTAGATTCAGTACCGGGACAGGATGGCTACACCTTC
>-|TRBJ1-2|-|TRBV19
CASSPSYRLAHLNYGYTF
TGTGCCAGTAGTCCTTCTTACCGATTAGCTCATTTAAACTATGGCTACACCTTC
>-|TRBJ2-5|-|TRBV6-5
CASSYSSLRQETQYF
TGTGCCAGCAGTTACTCGTCGTTGCGGCAAGAGACCCAGTACTTC
>-|TRBJ2-7|-|TRBV7-9
CASSRTPGQHYEQYF
TGTGCCAGCAGCCGTACACCGGGACAACACTACGAGCAGTACTTC
>-|TRBJ1-6|TRBD1|TRBV12-3/TRBV12-4
CASKSGGEVPLHF
TGTGCCAGCAAGTCAGGGGGCGAAGTCCCCCTCCACTTT
>once|TRBJ2-7|-|TRBV10-2
CASSVRSYEQYF
TGCGCCAGCAGTGTCCGGTCCTACGAGCAGTACTTC
>once|TRBJ2-6|-|TRBV5-4
CASSLRGGRFSSGANVLTF
TGTGCCAGCAGCTTGAGGGGGGGGCGTTTTAGCTCTGGGGCCAACGTCCTGACTTTC
>few|TRBJ2-2|-|TRBV7-8
CASSLGGGTNTGELFF
TGTGCCAGCAGCTTAGGCGGCGGGACGAACACCGGGGAGCTGTTTTTT
>-|TRBJ1-3|-|TRBV10-3
CAISAQAIRGNTIYF
TGTGCCATCAGCGCTCAGGCCATACGAGGAAACACCATATATTTT
>-|TRBJ2-7|-|TRBV5-1
CASSLGAEFSTYEQYF
TGCGCCAGCAGCTTGGGTGCGGAGTTTTCGACCTACGAGCAGTACTTC
>-|TRBJ1-2|-|TRBV14
CASSQARNYGYTF
TGTGCCAGCAGCCAAGCACGGAACTATGGCTACACCTTC
>-|TRBJ2-7|-|TRBV12-5
CASGPGDFGHYEQYF
TGTGCTAGTGGTCCCGGGGACTTTGGCCACTACGAGCAGTACTTC
>few|TRBJ1-1|TRBD1|TRBV18
CASSRGQGGLDTEAFF
TGTGCCAGCTCACGAGGACAGGGAGGATTGGACACTGAAGCTTTCTTT
>-|TRBJ2-3|-|TRBV5-1
CASSLSQSTDTQYF
TGCGCCAGCAGCTTGTCGCAGAGCACAGATACGCAGTATTTT
>-|TRBJ1-5|-|TRBV2
CASGPTGYSNQPQHF
TGTGCCAGCGGGCCAACAGGGTATAGCAATCAGCCCCAGCATTTT
>-|TRBJ1-5|TRBD1|TRBV19
CASSIFGTATQPQHF
TGTGCCAGTAGTATATTTGGGACAGCGACGCAGCCCCAGCATTTT
>-|TRBJ2-7|TRBD1|TRBV4-1
CASSQFGRGQYYEQYF
TGCGCCAGCAGCCAGTTTGGCAGGGGGCAATACTACGAGCAGTACTTC
>once|TRBJ2-1|-|TRBV11-3
CASSLDSSVRLPDLFF
TGTGCCAGCAGCTTAGACTCGTCCGTCCGACTGCCTGATCTGTTCTTC
>-|TRBJ2-1|-|TRBV27
CASSGAISYNEQFF
TGTGCCAGCAGTGGAGCGATATCCTACAATGAGCAGTTCTTC
>-|TRBJ2-5|TRBD2|TRBV9
CASSEGLATETQYF
TGTGCCAGCAGCGAGGGACTAGCGACCGAGACCCAGTACTTC
>-|TRBJ2-1|TRBD1|TRBV19
CASSSKTGGKGNEQFF
TGTGCCAGTAGTTCCAAGACAGGGGGCAAGGGCAATGAGCAGTTCTTC
>-|TRBJ1-2|-|TRBV30
CARLHGGGYTF
TGTGCCCGCCTCCACGGGGGAGGCTACACCTTC
>-|TRBJ2-7|TRBD1|TRBV5-1
CATKTGEYDSYEQYF
TGCGCCACCAAGACAGGGGAGTACGACTCCTACGAGCAGTACTTC
>-|TRBJ1-1|-|TRBV9
CASSVDQGLTEAFF
TGTGCCAGCAGCGTAGACCAGGGGCTCACTGAAGCTTTCTTT
>-|TRBJ2-3|-|TRBV5-6
CASSLEGGTQYF
TGTGCCAGCAGCTTGGAAGGAGGTACGCAGTATTTT
>-|TRBJ2-5|TRBD2|TRBV27
CASRMTSGRETQYF
TGTGCCAGCAGAATGACTAGCGGGAGGGAGACCCAGTACTTC
>-|TRBJ2-2|-|TRBV11-2
CASSFATRAGELFF
TGTGCCAGCAGCTTCGCGACCCGGGCCGGGGAGCTGTTTTTT
>-|TRBJ1-5|TRBD1|TRBV6-5
CASSYGTGGQPQHF
TGTGCCAGCAGTTACGGGACAGGGGGCCAGCCCCAGCATTTT
>-|TRBJ2-1|TRBD2|TRBV7-3
CASSLAGGGNEQFF
TGTGCCAGCAGTCTAGCGGGGGGAGGCAATGAGCAGTTCTTC
>-|TRBJ1-6|TRBD1|TRBV7-9
CASSGTGAVSPLHF
TGTGCCAGCAGCGGGACAGGGGCGGTTTCACCCCTCCACTTT
>-|TRBJ1-1|TRBD1|TRBV2
CAGRDRKNTEAFF
TGTGCCGGCCGGGACAGAAAAAACACTGAAGCTTTCTTT